One sample yielded the 3 T cell receptor beta chains listed below, sequenced in a study of T cells expressing NK-cell markers (dated by TCRdb to 2018 to 2021). Libraries were built with 5' RACE. The sequencing machine was an Illumina HiSeq 2000. Based on TCRdb reprocessing of the reads, there is one entry per CDR3 protein sequence, and DNA is missing. The data table for this sample lists hundreds of thousands of distinct CDR3 sequences. Roughly 4.2% of the sample is held by the ten biggest clonotypes. The sequenced material came from blood T cells: a sorted CD56 or NKG2C T cell subset, CD4+ or CD8+ T cells, or bulk PBMC T cells (not recorded which). The source is a woman between 18 and 70 years old in good health.

CDR3: CSAWDHRTDTQYF. The chain uses TRBV20-1 and TRBJ2-3; TCRdb returns TRBD1, unconfirmable since there is no DNA. Germline loops: CDR1 DFQATT, CDR2 SNEGSKA (reference sequence). This CDR3 is 13 amino acids long.

The V and J genes are TRBV15 and TRBJ2-2; TCRdb reports TRBD2, a call that lacks DNA to check it against. The CDR3 consists of 16 residues. Germline-derived CDR1 and CDR2 are LNHNV and YYDKDF (reference sequence). Here the CDR3 reads CATSRTIGQNTGELFF.

The chain combines TRBV18 with TRBJ2-3; checking the TCRdb D call of TRBD2 is not possible without DNA. The CDR3 is 17 amino acids. Germline CDR1 reads KGHSH; CDR2 reads LQKENI. This CDR3 is CASSPLPVSGGADTQYF.